The 19 T cell receptor beta chains in this list originate from one sample, sequenced in a study of cytomegalovirus exposure and HLA in healthy donors. PCR employed 60 Vbeta and 13 Jbeta primers. Clones were read by immunoSEQ multiplex PCR, and TCRdb kept only the in-frame ones, dropping some. The sample lists roughly 97,000 clones; about 79% were seen once. The specimen sequenced was PBMCs. The receptors were sampled from a man between 60 and 75 years old in good health and CMV-seropositive.

This chain's CDR3 is CAISARQAGDNEQFF. As DNA, the CDR3 is TGTGCCATCAGTGCACGTCAAGCGGGAGACAATGAGCAGTTCTTC. The chain links TRBV10-3 to TRBJ2-1; TRBD2 matches 8 bases. The CDR3 is 15 amino acids. The V segment lost 4 bases and the J segment 5 bases; nucleotides outside the gene matches: 7. Germline CDR1 is ENHRY and CDR2 is SYGVKD.

The gene calls are TRBV4-2 and TRBJ1-5, with a weak D call TRBD1 (6 bases). Germline CDR1 LGHNA, CDR2 YNFKEQ. Deletions cut 3 bases from V and 9 bases from J, with 21 bases between. The CDR3 loop spans 16 amino acids. CDR3 sequence (DNA): TGTGCCAGCAGCCAGCATTCGGGGACACTGCTAACGCCCCAGCATTTT. Translation: CASSQHSGTLLTPQHF.

This clone was counted once. V and J are TRBV6-5 and TRBJ2-1; 7 nucleotides agree with TRBD2. The CDR3 spans 15 residues. The trim removed 5 bases at V and 3 bases at J, leaving 7 bases unmatched. The V gene's germline CDR1 is MNHEY and CDR2 SVGAGI. The CDR3: CASSRTGGDYNEQFF. In DNA form, the CDR3 reads TGTGCCAGCAGTCGGACTGGGGGGGACTACAATGAGCAGTTCTTC.

This clone was recorded a few times. The sample carries other DNA sequences with the same CDR3. V is TRBV4-3 and J is TRBJ1-5, with 9 bases fitting TRBD1. The CDR3 runs to 16 residues. Germline values: CDR1 LGHNA, CDR2 YSLEER. J lost 5 bases, V lost 0 bases, and 5 bases had no gene match. The DNA of the CDR3 is TGCGCCAGCAGCCAAGACGTAGGACAGGGGTATCAGCCCCAGCATTTT. The encoded protein is CASSQDVGQGYQPQHF.

The chain combines TRBV6-4 with TRBJ2-1; TRBD1 might be the D (6 bases). Trimming took off 5 bases at V and 0 bases at J, with 11 bases between the two ends. Germline CDR1 reads MRHNA; CDR2 reads SNTAGT. The CDR3 is 15 residues long. CDR3 sequence (DNA): TGTGCCAGCAGTCCGAGGGGGAGCTCCTACAATGAGCAGTTCTTC. It is translated as CASSPRGSSYNEQFF.

The DNA for the CDR3 is TGTGCCAGCAGCTTAATTGCGGGGGGCCTCTACAATGAGCAGTTCTTC. It codes for CASSLIAGGLYNEQFF. The V and J genes are TRBV7-3 and TRBJ2-1, with 8 positions matching TRBD2. CDR3 length: 16 residues. Germline assignment: CDR1 SGHTA and CDR2 FQGTGA. The V and J ends lost 1 base and 3 bases, in that order; junction bases with no gene match: 5.

V and J are TRBV2 and TRBJ2-3; 10 bases fit TRBD2. The V gene end was trimmed by 7 bases and the J gene end by 5 bases; junction bases not matched to a gene: 12. The CDR3 extends over 16 amino acids. The germline CDR1 and CDR2 sequences are SNHLY and FYNNEI. The CDR3 protein is CASIGLALAGVDTQYF. CDR3 coding DNA: TGTGCCAGCATTGGGTTGGCTCTAGCGGGGGTAGATACGCAGTATTTT.

The chain joins TRBV6-1 to TRBJ1-4; weak D call: TRBD1 (5 bases). This CDR3 has 15 residues. V gave up 7 bases and J gave up 8 bases, with 20 bases separating them. Germline-derived CDR1 and CDR2 are MNHNS and SASEGT. This CDR3 is CASTPRGRVGEKLFF. In DNA, the CDR3 is TGTGCCAGCACCCCTAGGGGTAGGGTAGGAGAAAAACTGTTTTTT.

In the case of this clone: This sample also contains other DNA sequences that code for the same CDR3. The rearrangement uses TRBV7-9 and TRBJ2-7; no reliable D call. The germline V gene encodes CDR1 SEHNR and CDR2 FQNEAQ (reference sequence). The germline V and J ends were trimmed by 0 bases and 2 bases, with 11 bases remaining between them. The CDR3 consists of 15 residues. The CDR3 region is CASSLAAAATYEQYF. CDR3 sequence (DNA): TGTGCCAGCAGCTTAGCGGCGGCAGCTACCTACGAGCAGTACTTC.

The J gene is TRBJ1-2, the V gene TRBV4-3, with D possibly being TRBD1 (5 bases). The germline V gene has CDR1 LGHNA and CDR2 YSLEER. V lost 0 bases to trimming and J lost 8 bases, with 25 bases between them. This CDR3 has 18 amino acids. The chain's CDR3 is CASSQEWSGGDGAGGYTF. CDR3 sequence (DNA): TGCGCCAGCAGCCAAGAGTGGTCGGGGGGAGATGGGGCGGGAGGCTACACCTTC.

This clone was recorded a few times. This chain joins TRBV19 and TRBJ1-1; tentatively, D is TRBD1 (6 bases). The CDR3 spans 17 residues. The germline CDR1 and CDR2 sequences are LNHDA and SQIVND (reference sequence). V shed 6 bases and J shed 1 base, with 21 bases lying between them. The CDR3 sequence: CASSLPPGTTKNTEAFF. The CDR3 DNA is TGTGCCAGTAGCCTTCCACCCGGGACAACTAAGAACACTGAAGCTTTCTTT. Combining the CDR3 with reference TRBV19 and TRBJ1-1 gives the whole variable domain DGGITQSPKYLFRKEGQNVTLSCEQNLNHDAMYWYRQDPGQGLRLIYYSQIVNDFQKGDIAEGYSVSREKKESFPLTVTSAQKNPTAFYLCASSLPPGTTKNTEAFFGQGTRLTVV.

The chain joins TRBV28 to TRBJ2-5; a possible D gene is TRBD2 (6 bases). Looked up from germline, CDR1 is MDHEN and CDR2 is SYDVKM. The CDR3 has 11 amino acids. The CDR3 loop reads CALGDSRTQYF. CDR3 DNA: TGTGCTTTAGGGGACTCTCGGACCCAGTACTTC.

The chain is built from TRBV7-9 and TRBJ1-2; 11 bases line up with TRBD1. Germline CDR1 SEHNR, CDR2 FQNEAQ (reference sequence). The CDR3 is 17 amino acids. V was pared by 3 bases and J by 4 bases, with 10 bases of the junction left unmatched. The CDR3 DNA reads TGTGCCAGCAGCTTCACCGGGACAGGGGGAATTGGCTATGGCTACACCTTC. Protein: CASSFTGTGGIGYGYTF.

The chain is built from TRBV19 and TRBJ2-3, with TRBD2 matching 10 bases. The CDR3 contains 15 residues. Looked up from germline, CDR1 is LNHDA and CDR2 is SQIVND (reference sequence). V shed 3 bases, J shed 4 bases, and the junction held 4 bases outside the gene matches. In DNA form, the CDR3 reads TGTGCCAGTAGTATCTGGAGCGGGGGGGCAGATACGCAGTATTTT. It translates to CASSIWSGGADTQYF. Combining the CDR3 with reference TRBV19 and TRBJ2-3 gives the whole variable domain DGGITQSPKYLFRKEGQNVTLSCEQNLNHDAMYWYRQDPGQGLRLIYYSQIVNDFQKGDIAEGYSVSREKKESFPLTVTSAQKNPTAFYLCASSIWSGGADTQYFGPGTRLTVL.

Points on this clone: The sample has other DNA sequences that encode this CDR3 too. This CDR3 reads CASSGQGYEQYF. The CDR3 nucleotides are TGTGCCAGCAGTGGGCAGGGTTACGAGCAGTACTTC. The chain joins TRBV6-1 to TRBJ2-7; maybe TRBD1 (5 bases). Trimming stripped 4 bases from V and 4 bases from J, with 8 bases between. The CDR3 covers 12 residues. The germline V gene has CDR1 MNHNS and CDR2 SASEGT.

The rearrangement links TRBV23-1 to TRBJ1-1, with TRBD1 identical over 8 bases. TRBV23-1 is flagged as an ORF with uncertain function. The CDR3 is made up of 13 amino acids. The ends lost 8 bases at V and 4 bases at J; junction bases unmatched: 6. The CDR3 DNA is TGCGCCAGCTCAGGACAGGGAGGCACTGAAGCTTTCTTT. This gives the protein CASSGQGGTEAFF.

The J gene is TRBJ1-1, the V gene TRBV7-2; 10 positions match TRBD1. The germline gives CDR1 SGHTA, CDR2 FQGNSA. The CDR3 is made up of 14 amino acids. Trimming cost V 5 bases and J 10 bases; bases outside gene matches: 10. Written as DNA, the CDR3 is TGTGCCAGCAGCCGACAGGGGGCGGCGTTGGGAGCTTTCTTT. Translation gives CASSRQGAALGAFF.

This clone turned up a few times. The chain is built from TRBV7-9 and TRBJ1-1; TRBD1 agrees at 10 bases. V lost 5 bases to trimming and J lost 4 bases; unmatched junction nucleotides: 4. Germline-derived CDR1 and CDR2 are SEHNR and FQNEAQ (reference sequence). This CDR3 comprises 14 residues. The CDR3 nucleotides read TGTGCCAGCAGCCTGGACAGGGGGAGCACTGAAGCTTTCTTT. Its translation is CASSLDRGSTEAFF.

Only a few counts were recorded for this clone. The chain couples TRBV7-9 to TRBJ1-4; 8 nucleotides match TRBD1. With V trimmed by 5 bases and J by 5 bases, 4 bases remained unmatched. CDR3 length equals 14 residues. Germline CDR1 is SEHNR and CDR2 is FQNEAQ (reference sequence). The CDR3 protein is CASSARTGNEKLFF. The DNA of the CDR3 is TGTGCCAGCAGCGCAAGGACAGGGAATGAAAAACTGTTTTTT.